Given below is one T cell receptor beta chain in context. What it recognizes is unknown. Clones were sequenced by immunoSEQ multiplex PCR, and TCRdb holds only the in-frame ones, with some missing. The data contain 200,000 or so clones, 87% of them singletons. The source of the sample is a study of T cell responses to AZD1222 COVID-19 vaccine. Whole-study findings and limits: Dominant at 160-218 and 743-854, vaccine-associated CD4 TCRs also spanned spike. Females made up more of the donors, who were largely white British, and clonal diversity may have come out too low. Repertoire sampling happened only post peak T cell response.

Germline V gene lookup returns CDR1 SGHTA and CDR2 FQGNSA. V shed 4 bases, J shed 3 bases, and the junction held 7 bases outside the gene matches. There are 16 residues in the CDR3. The origin of this receptor is an adult in good health. This sequence joins TRBV7-2 and TRBJ2-3; 10 bases are a match to TRBD2. The sequencing here drew on peripheral blood, taken on day 0 of MenACWY control vaccination. The CDR3 DNA sequence: TGTGCCAGCAGCTCCTCTAGCGGGAGCAGGACAGATACGCAGTATTTT. Protein: CASSSSSGSRTDTQYF.